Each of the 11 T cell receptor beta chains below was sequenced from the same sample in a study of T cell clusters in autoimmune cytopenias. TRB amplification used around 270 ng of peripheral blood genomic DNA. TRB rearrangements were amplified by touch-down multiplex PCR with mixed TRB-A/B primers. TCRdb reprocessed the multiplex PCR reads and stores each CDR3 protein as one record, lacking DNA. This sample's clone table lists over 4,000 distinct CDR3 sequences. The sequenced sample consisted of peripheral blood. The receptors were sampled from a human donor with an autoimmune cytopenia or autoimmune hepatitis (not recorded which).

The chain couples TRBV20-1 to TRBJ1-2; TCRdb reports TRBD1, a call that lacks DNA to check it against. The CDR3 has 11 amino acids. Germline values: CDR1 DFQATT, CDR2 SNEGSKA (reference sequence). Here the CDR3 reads CSASGTPGYTF.

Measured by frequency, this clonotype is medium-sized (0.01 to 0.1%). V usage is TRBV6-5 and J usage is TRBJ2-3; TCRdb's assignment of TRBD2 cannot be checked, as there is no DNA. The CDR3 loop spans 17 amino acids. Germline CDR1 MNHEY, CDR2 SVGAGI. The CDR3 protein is CASSTPGSGISTDTQYF.

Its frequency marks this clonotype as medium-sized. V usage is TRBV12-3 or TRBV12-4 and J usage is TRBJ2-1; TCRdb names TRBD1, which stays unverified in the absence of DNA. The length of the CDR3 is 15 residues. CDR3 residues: CASRRMAGAYNEQFF.

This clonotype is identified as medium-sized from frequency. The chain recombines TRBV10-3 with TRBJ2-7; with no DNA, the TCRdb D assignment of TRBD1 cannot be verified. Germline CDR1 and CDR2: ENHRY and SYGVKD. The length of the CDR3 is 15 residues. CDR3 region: CAISEGDRGTYEQYF.

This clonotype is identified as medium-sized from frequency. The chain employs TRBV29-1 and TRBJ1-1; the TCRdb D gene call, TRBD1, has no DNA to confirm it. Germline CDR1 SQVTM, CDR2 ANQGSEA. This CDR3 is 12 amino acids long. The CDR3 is CSVALGQTEAFF.

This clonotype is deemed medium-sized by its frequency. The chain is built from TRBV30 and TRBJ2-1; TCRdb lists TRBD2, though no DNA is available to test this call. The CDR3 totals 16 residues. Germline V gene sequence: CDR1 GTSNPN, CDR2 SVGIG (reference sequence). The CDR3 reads CAWIGTSGDLYNEQFF.

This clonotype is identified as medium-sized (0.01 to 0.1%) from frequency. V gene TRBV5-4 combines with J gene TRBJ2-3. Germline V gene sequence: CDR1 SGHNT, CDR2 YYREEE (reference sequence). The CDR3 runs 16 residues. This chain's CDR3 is CASSLSGRTATDTQYF. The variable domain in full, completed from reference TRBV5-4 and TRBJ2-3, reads ETGVTQSPTHLIKTRGQQVTLRCSSQSGHNTVSWYQQALGQGPQFIFQYYREEENGRGNFPPRFSGLQFPNYSSELNVNALELDDSALYLCASSLSGRTATDTQYFGPGTRLTVL.

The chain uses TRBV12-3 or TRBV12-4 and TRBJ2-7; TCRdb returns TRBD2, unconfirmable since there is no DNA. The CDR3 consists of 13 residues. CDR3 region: CASIRRGLGEQYF.

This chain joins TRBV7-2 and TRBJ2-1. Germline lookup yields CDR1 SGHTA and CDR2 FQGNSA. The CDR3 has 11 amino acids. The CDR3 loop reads CATGSYNEQFF.

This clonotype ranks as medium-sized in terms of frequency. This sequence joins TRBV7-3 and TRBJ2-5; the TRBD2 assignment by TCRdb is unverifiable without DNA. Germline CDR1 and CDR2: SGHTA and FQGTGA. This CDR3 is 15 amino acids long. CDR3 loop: CASSGLAGTQETQYF.

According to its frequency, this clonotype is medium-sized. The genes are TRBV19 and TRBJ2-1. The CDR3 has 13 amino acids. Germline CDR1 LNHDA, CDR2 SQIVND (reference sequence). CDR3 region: CASSFTRANEQFF.